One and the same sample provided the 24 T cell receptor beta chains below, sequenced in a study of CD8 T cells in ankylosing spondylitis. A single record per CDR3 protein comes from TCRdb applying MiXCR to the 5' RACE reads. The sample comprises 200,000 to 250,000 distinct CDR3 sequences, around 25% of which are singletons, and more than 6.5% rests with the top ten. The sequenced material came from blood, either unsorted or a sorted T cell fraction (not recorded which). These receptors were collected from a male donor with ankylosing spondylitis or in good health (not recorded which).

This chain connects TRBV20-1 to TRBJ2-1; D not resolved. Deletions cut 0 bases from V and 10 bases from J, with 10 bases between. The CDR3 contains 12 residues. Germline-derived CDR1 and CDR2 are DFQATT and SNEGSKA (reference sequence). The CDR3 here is CSARDSLKEQFF. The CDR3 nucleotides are TGCAGTGCTAGAGACTCGCTTAAGGAGCAGTTCTTC.

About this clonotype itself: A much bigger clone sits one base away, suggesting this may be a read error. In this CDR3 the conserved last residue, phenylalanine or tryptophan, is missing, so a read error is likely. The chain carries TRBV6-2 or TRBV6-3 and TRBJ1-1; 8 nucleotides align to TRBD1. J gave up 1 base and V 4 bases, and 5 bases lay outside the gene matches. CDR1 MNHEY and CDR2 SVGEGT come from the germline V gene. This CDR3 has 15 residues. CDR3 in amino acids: CASSFPTGENTEAFS. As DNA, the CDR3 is TGTGCCAGCAGTTTCCCGACAGGGGAGAACACTGAAGCTTTCTCT.

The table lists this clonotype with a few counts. Written as DNA, the CDR3 is TGCAGCGTCCATGGGGCGGCCACCTACAATGAGCAGTTCTTC. Translating gives CSVHGAATYNEQFF. The chain uses TRBV29-1 and TRBJ2-1; possibly TRBD1 for D (5 bases). V lost 6 bases to trimming and J lost 2 bases, with 14 bases between them. Germline assignment: CDR1 SQVTM and CDR2 ANQGSEA. The CDR3 sequence is 14 residues long.

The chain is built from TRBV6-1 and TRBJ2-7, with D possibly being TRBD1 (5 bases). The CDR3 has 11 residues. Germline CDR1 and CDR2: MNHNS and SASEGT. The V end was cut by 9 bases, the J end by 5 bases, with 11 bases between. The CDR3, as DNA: TGTGCCAGTCAACACAGGAACGAGCAGTACTTC. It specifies CASQHRNEQYF.

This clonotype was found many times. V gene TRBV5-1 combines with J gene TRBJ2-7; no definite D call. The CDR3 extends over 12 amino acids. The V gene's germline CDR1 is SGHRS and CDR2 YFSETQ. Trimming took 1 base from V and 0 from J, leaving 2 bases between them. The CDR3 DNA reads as TGCGCCAGCAGCTTGCCCTCCTACGAGCAGTACTTC. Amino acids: CASSLPSYEQYF. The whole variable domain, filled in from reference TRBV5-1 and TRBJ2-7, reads KAGVTQTPRYLIKTRGQQVTLSCSPISGHRSVSWYQQTPGQGLQFLFEYFSETQRNKGNFPGRFSGRQFSNSRSEMNVSTLELGDSALYLCASSLPSYEQYFGPGTRLTVT.

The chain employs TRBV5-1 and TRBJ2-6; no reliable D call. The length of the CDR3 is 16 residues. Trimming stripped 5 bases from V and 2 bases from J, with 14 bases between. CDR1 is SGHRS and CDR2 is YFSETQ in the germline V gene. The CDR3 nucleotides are TGCGCCAGCAGTAGGACGAAAGGTACTGGGGCCAACGTCCTGACTTTC. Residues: CASSRTKGTGANVLTF.

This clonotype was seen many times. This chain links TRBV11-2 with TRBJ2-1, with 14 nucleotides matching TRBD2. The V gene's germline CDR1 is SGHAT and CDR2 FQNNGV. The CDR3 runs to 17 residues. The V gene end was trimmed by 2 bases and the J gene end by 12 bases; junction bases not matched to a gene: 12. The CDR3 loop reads CASSLRALGTSGSLQFF. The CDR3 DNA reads TGTGCCAGCAGCTTAAGAGCGTTGGGGACTAGCGGGAGTTTGCAGTTCTTC.

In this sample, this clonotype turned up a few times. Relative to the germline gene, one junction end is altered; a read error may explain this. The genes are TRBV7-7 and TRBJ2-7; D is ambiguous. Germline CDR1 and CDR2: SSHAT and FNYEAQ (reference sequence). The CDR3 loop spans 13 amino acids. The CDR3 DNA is TGTGCTAGCAGCTTAGAGGTTTTGACGGAGCAGTACTTC. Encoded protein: CASSLEVLTEQYF. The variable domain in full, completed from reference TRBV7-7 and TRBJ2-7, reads GAGVSQSPRYKVTKRGQDVTLRCDPISSHATLYWYQQALGQGPEFLTYFNYEAQPDKSGLPSDRFSAERPEGSISTLTIQRTEQRDSAMYRCASSLEVLTEQYFGPGTRLTVT.

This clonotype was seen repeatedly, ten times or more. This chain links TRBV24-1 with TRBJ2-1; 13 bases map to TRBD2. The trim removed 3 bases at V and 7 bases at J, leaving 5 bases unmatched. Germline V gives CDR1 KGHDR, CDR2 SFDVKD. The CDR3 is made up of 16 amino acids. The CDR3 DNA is TGTGCCACCAGTGATCCGGGACTAGCGGGATGGAATGAGCAGTTCTTC. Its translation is CATSDPGLAGWNEQFF.

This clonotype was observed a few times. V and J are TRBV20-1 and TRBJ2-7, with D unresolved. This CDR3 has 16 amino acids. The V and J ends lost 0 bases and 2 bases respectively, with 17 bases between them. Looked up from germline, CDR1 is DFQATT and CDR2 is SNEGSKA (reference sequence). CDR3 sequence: CSARDVAGSTAYEQYF. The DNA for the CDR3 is TGCAGTGCTAGAGACGTCGCCGGATCGACGGCCTACGAGCAGTACTTC.

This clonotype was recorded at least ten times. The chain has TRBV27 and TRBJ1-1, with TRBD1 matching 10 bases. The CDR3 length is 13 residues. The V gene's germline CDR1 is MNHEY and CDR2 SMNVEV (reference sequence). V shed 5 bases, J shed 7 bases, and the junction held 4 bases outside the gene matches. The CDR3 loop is CASSPRDRGEAFF. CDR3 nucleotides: TGTGCCAGCAGTCCCCGGGACAGGGGTGAAGCTTTCTTT.

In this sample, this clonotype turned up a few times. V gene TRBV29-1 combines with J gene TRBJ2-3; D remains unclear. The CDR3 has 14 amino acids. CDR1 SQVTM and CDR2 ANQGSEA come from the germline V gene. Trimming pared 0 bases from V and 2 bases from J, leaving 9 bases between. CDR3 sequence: CSVEDPRSTDTQYF. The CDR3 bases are TGCAGCGTTGAAGATCCCAGGTCCACAGATACGCAGTATTTT.

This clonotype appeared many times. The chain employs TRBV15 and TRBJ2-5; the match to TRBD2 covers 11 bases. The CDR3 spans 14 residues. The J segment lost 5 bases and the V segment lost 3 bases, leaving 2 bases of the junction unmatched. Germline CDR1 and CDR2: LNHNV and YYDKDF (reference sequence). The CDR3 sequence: CATSSSGRAETQYF. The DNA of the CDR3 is TGTGCCACCAGCAGTAGCGGGAGGGCCGAGACCCAGTACTTC.

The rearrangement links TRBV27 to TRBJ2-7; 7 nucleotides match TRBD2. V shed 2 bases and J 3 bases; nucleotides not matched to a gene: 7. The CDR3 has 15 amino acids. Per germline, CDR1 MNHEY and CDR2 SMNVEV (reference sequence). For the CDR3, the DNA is TGTGCCAGCAGTTTACGGCTAGCGGATTTCTACGAGCAGTACTTC. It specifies CASSLRLADFYEQYF.

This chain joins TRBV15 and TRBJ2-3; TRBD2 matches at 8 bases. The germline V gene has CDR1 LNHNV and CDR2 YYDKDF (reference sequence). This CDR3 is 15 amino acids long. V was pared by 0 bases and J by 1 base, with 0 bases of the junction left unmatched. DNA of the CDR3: TGTGCCACCAGCAGAGAACTAGCGGGCACAGATACGCAGTATTTT. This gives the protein CATSRELAGTDTQYF.

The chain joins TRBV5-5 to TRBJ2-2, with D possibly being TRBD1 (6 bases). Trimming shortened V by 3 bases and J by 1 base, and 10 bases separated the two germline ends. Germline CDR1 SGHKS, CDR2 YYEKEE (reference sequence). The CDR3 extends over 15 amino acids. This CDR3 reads CASSYGTMNTGELFF. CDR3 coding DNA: TGTGCCAGCAGCTACGGGACAATGAACACCGGGGAGCTGTTTTTT.

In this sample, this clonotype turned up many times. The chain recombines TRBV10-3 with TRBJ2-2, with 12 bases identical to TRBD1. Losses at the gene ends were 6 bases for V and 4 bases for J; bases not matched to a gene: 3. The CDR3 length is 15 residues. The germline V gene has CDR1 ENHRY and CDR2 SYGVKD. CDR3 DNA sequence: TGTGCCATCAGATCGGGACAGGGGGCCACCGGGGAGCTGTTTTTT. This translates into CAIRSGQGATGELFF.

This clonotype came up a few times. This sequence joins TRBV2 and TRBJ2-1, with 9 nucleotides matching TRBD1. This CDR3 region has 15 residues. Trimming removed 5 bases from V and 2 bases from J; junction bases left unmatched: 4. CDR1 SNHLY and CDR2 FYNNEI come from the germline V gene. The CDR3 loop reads CASSHRGPTYNEQFF. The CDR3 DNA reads TGTGCCAGCAGTCACAGGGGGCCAACCTACAATGAGCAGTTCTTC.

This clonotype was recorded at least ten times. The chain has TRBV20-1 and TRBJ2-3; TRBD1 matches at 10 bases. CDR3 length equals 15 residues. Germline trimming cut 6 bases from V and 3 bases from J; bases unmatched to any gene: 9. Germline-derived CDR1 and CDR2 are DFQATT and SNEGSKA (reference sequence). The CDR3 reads CSAHPDRGRTDTQYF. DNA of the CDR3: TGCAGTGCCCACCCAGACAGGGGGCGAACAGATACGCAGTATTTT.

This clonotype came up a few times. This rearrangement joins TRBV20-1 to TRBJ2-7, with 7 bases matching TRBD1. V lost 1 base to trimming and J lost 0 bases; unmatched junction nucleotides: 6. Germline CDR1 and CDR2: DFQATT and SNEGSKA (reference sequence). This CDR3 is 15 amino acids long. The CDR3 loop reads CSARARQGDSYEQYF. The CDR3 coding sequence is TGCAGTGCTAGAGCCCGACAGGGTGACTCCTACGAGCAGTACTTC.

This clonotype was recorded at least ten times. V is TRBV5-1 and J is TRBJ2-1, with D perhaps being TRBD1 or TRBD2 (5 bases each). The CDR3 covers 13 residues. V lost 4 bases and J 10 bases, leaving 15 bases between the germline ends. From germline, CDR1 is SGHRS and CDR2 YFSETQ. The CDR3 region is CASSRDDRAEQFF. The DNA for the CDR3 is TGCGCCAGCAGCCGGGACGATAGGGCGGAGCAGTTCTTC.

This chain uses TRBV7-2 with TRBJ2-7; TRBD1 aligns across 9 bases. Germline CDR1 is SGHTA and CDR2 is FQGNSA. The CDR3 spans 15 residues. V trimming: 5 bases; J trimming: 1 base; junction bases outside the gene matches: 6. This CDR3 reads CASSNRGLGSYEQYF. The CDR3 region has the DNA TGTGCCAGCAGCAACAGGGGGCTAGGGTCCTACGAGCAGTACTTC.

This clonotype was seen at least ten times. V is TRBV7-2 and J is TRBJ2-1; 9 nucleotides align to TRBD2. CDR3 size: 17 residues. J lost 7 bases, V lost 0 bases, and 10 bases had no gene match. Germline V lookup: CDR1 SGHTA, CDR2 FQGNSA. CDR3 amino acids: CASSLAGLAGAVNEQFF. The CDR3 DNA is TGTGCCAGCAGCTTAGCAGGGTTAGCGGGGGCCGTGAATGAGCAGTTCTTC.

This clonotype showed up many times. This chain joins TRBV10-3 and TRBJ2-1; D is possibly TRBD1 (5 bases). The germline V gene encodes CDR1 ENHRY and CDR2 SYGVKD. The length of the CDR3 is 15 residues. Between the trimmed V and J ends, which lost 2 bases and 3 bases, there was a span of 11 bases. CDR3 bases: TGTGCCATCAGTGAGAGGTTAGGGGACTACAATGAGCAGTTCTTC. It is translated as CAISERLGDYNEQFF.